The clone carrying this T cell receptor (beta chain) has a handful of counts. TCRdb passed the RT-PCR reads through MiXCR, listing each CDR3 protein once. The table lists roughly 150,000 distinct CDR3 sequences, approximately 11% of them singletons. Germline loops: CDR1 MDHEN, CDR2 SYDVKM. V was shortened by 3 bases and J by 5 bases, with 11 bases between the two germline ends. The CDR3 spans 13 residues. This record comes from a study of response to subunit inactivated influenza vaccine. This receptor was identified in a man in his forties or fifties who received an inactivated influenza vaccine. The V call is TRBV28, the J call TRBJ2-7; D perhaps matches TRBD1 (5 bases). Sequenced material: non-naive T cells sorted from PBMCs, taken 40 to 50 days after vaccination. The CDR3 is CASSFAGRHEQYF. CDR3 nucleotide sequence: TGTGCCAGCAGTTTTGCAGGGCGCCACGAGCAGTACTTC.